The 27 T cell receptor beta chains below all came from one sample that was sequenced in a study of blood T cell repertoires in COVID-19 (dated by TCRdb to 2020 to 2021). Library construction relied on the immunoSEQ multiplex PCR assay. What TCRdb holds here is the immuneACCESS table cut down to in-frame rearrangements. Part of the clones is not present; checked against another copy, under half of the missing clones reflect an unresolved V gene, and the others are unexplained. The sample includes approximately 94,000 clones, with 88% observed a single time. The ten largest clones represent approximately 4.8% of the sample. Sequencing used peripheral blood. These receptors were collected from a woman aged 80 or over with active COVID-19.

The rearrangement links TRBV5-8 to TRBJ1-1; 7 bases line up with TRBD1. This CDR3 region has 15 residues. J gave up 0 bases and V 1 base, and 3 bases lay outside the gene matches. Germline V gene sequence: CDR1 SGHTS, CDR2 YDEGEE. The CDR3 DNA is TGTGCCAGCAGCTTGACAGGGGACATGAACACTGAAGCTTTCTTT. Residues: CASSLTGDMNTEAFF.

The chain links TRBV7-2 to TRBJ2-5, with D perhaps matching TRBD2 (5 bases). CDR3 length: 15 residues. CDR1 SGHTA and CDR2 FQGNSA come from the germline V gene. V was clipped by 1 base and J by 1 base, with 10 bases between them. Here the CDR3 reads CASSLETGIQETQYF. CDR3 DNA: TGTGCCAGCAGCTTAGAAACCGGGATCCAAGAGACCCAGTACTTC.

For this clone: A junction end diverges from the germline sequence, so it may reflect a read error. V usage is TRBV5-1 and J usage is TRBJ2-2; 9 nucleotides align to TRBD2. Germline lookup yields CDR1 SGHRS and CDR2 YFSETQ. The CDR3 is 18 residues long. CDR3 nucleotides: TGCGCCAGCAGCTGGGACTCCGGGACTAGCAGGAACCCCGGGGAGCTGTTTTTT. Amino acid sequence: CASSWDSGTSRNPGELFF.

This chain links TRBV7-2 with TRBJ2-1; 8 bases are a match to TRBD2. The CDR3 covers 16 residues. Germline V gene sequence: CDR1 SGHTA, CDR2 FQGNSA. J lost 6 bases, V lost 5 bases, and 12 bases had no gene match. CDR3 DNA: TGTGCCAGCAGCCCCTGGCGAGCAGCGGGAGCCAATGAGCAGTTCTTC. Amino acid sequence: CASSPWRAAGANEQFF.

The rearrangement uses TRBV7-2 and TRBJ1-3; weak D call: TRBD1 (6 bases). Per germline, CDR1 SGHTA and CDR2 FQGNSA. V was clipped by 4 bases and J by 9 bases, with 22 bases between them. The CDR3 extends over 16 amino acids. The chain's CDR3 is CASSSPGGLGGFTIYF. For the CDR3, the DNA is TGTGCCAGCAGCTCCCCTGGGGGACTAGGGGGATTCACCATATATTTT.

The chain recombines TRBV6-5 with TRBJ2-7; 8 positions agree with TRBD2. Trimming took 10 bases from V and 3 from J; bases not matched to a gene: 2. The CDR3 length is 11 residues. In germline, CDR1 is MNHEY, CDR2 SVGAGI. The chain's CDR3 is CATGGDYEQYF. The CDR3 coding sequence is TGTGCCACCGGGGGGGACTACGAGCAGTACTTC.

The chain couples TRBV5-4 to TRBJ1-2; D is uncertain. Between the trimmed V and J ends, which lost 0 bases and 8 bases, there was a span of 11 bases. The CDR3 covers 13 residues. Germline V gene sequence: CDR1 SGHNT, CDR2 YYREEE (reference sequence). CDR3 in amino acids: CASSLERAEGYTF. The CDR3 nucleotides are TGTGCCAGCAGCTTGGAGCGGGCTGAGGGCTACACCTTC.

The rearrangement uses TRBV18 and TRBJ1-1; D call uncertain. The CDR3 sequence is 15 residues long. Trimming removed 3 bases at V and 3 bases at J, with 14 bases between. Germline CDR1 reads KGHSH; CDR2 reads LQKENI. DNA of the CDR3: TGTGCCAGCTCACCGGCCACCCATGTGGACACTGAAGCTTTCTTT. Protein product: CASSPATHVDTEAFF. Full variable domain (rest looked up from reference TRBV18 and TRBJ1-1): NAGVMQNPRHLVRRRGQEARLRCSPMKGHSHVYWYRQLPEEGLKFMVYLQKENIIDESGMPKERFSAEFPKEGPSILRIQQVVRGDSAAYFCASSPATHVDTEAFFGQGTRLTVV.

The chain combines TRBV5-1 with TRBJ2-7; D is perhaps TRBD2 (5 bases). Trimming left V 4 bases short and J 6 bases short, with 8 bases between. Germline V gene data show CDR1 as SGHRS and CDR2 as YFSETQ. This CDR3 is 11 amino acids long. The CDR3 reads CASSVEGEQYF. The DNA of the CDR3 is TGCGCCAGCAGCGTAGAGGGCGAGCAGTACTTC.

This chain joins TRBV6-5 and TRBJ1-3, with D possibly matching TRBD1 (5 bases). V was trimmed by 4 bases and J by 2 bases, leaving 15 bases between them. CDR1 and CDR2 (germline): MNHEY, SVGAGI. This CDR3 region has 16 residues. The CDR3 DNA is TGTGCCAGCAGTTCCGACGGGAGGGACCCTGGAAACACCATATATTTT. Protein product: CASSSDGRDPGNTIYF.

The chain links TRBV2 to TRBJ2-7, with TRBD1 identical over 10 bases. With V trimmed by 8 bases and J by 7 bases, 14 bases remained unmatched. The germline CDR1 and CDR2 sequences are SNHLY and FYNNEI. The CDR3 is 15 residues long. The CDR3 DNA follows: TGTGCCAGCCTCTCCGTAGGACAGGGGGTTCGGGAGCAGTACTTC. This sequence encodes CASLSVGQGVREQYF.

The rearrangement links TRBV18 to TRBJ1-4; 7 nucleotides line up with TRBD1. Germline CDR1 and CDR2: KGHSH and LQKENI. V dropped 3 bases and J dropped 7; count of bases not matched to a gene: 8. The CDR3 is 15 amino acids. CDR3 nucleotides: TGTGCCAGCTCACCGGACCACAGGGGTAGTGAAAAACTGTTTTTT. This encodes CASSPDHRGSEKLFF.

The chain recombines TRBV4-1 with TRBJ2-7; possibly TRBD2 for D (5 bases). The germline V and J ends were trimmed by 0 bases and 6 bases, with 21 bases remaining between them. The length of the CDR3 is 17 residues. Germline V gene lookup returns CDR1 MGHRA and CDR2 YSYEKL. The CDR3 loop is CASSQEPAGGLGGEQYF. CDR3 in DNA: TGCGCCAGCAGCCAAGAACCCGCTGGTGGGCTAGGAGGCGAGCAGTACTTC.

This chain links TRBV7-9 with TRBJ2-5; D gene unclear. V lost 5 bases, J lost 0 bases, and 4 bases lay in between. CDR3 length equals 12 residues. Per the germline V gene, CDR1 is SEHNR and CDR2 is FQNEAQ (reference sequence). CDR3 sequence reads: CASSPNQETQYF. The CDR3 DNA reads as TGTGCCAGCAGCCCCAACCAAGAGACCCAGTACTTC. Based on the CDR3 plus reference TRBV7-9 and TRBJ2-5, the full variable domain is DTGVSQNPRHKITKRGQNVTFRCDPISEHNRLYWYRQTLGQGPEFLTYFQNEAQLEKSRLLSDRFSAERPKGSFSTLEIQRTEQGDSAMYLCASSPNQETQYFGPGTRLLVL.

The CDR3 DNA is TGTGCCAGCAGCTCGAGGGAGACCCAGTACTTC. Protein product: CASSSRETQYF. The chain carries TRBV2 and TRBJ2-5; no definite D call. The CDR3 length is 11 residues. Deletions cut 6 bases from V and 5 bases from J, with 7 bases between. The germline V gene encodes CDR1 SNHLY and CDR2 FYNNEI.

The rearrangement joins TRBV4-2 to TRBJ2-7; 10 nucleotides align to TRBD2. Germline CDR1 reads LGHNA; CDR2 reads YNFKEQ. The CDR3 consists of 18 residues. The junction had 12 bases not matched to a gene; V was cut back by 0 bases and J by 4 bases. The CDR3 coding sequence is TGTGCCAGCAGCCAAGACCCCCTTAGCGGGAGGAGGGGTTACGAGCAGTACTTC. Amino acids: CASSQDPLSGRRGYEQYF.

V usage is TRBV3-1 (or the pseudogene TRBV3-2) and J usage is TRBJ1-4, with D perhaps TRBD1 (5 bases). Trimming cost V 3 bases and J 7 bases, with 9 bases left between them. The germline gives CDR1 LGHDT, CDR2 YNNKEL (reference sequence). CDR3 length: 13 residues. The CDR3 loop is CASSQGLSEKLFF. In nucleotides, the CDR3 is TGTGCCAGCAGCCAGGGGCTTAGTGAAAAACTGTTTTTT.

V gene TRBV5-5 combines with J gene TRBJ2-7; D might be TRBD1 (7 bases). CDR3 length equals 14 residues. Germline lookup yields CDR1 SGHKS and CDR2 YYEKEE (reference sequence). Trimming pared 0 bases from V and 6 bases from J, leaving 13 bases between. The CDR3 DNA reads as TGTGCCAGCAGCTTGGGGACAGGAGGGGGCGAGCAGTACTTC. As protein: CASSLGTGGGEQYF.

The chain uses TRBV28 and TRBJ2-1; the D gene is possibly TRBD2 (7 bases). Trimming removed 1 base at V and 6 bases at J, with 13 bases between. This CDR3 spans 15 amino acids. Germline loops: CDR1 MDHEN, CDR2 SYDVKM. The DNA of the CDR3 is TGTGCCAGCAGTTTATTAGGGGGGGCTAGCAATGAGCAGTTCTTC. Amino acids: CASSLLGGASNEQFF.

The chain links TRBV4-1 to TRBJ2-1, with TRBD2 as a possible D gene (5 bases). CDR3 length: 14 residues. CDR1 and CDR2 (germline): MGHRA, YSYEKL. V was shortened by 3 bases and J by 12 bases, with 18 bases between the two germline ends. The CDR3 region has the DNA TGCGCCAGCAGCCACCTCGGGAAAGGGTTAGGGCAGTTCTTC. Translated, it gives CASSHLGKGLGQFF.

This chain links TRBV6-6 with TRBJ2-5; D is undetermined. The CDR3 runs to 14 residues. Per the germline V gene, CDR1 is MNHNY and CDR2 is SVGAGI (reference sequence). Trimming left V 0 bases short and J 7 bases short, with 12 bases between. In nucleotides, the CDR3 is TGTGCCAGCAGTTACTCGGCCATTCACGCGACCCAGTACTTC. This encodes CASSYSAIHATQYF.

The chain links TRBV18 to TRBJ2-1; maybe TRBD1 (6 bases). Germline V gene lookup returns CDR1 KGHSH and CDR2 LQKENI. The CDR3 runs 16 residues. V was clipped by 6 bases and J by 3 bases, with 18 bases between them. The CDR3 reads CASSPLGTQVYNEQFF. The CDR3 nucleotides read TGTGCCAGCTCCCCCCTCGGGACACAAGTCTACAATGAGCAGTTCTTC.

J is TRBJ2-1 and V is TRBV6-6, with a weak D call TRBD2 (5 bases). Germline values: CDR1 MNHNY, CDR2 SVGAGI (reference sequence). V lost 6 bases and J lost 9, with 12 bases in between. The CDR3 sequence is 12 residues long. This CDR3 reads CASRSKTSEQFF. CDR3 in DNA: TGTGCCAGCAGGTCTAAAACTAGTGAGCAGTTCTTC.

The CDR3 DNA sequence: TGTGCCAGCAGCCAAGATCTAGGCGGGGTGACCTCTGGAAACACCATATATTTT. As protein: CASSQDLGGVTSGNTIYF. The chain has TRBV4-2 and TRBJ1-3; D not resolved. CDR1 is LGHNA, CDR2 YNFKEQ, per germline. This CDR3 has 18 amino acids. Trimming removed 0 bases at V and 0 bases at J, with 15 bases between.

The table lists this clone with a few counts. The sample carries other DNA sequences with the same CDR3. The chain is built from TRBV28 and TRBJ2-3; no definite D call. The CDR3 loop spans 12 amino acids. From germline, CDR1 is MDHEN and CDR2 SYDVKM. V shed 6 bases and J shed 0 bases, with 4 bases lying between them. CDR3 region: CASSQSTDTQYF. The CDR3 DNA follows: TGTGCCAGCAGCCAGAGCACAGATACGCAGTATTTT.

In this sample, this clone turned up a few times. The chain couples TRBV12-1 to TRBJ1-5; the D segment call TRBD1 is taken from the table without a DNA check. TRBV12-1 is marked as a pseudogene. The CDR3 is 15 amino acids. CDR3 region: CASSSTGWSNQPQHF. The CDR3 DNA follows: TGTGCCAGCAGCTCGACAGGGTGGAGCAATCAGCCCCAGCATTTT.

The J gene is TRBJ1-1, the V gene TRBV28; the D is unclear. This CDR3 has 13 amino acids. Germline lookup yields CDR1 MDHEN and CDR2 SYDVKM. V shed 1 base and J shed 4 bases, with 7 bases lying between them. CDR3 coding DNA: TGTGCCAGCAGTTTATCGCGTCTCACTGAAGCTTTCTTT. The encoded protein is CASSLSRLTEAFF.